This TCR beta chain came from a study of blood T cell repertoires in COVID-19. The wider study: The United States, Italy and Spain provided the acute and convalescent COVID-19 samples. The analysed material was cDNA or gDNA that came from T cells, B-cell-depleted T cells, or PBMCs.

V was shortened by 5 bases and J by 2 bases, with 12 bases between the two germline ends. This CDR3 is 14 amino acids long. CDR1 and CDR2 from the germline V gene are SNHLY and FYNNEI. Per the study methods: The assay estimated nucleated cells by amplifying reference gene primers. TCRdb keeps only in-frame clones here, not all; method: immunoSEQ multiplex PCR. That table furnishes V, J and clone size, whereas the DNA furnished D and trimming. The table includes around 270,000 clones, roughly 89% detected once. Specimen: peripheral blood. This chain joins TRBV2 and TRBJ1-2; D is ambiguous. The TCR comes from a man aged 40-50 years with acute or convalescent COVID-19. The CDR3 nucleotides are TGTGCCAGCAGTTCTCCGTATCAGAACTATGGCTACACCTTC. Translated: CASSSPYQNYGYTF.